Sequencing of this T cell receptor (beta chain) was carried out in a study of vaccination and CD4 T cells after COVID-19. V lost 8 bases and J lost 0, with 20 bases in between. The CDR3 consists of 17 residues. Germline V CDR1 and CDR2: MDHEN, SYDVKM. Specified time point: late sampling 161 to 241 days after vaccination in a few convalescent patients. Treatment in this sample: roughly 10-day PBMC culture with coronavirus spike peptide pools or control peptides (ViraFEST assay). Every well contained under 2.5 million PBMCs, which were grown with roughly 9.1 IU/ml IL-2 and about 10 ug/ml peptide pools. Cultured CD4+ T cell DNA was sequenced using the Oncomine TCR Beta short-read assay. TCRdb used MiXCR to reprocess the PCR reads, holding one entry per CDR3 protein. Of about 23,000 distinct CDR3 sequences detected, over 40% appear once; the ten largest clones hold 4.5% to 5.5%. This clonotype was picked up a small number of times. Its target is unknown.

This chain joins TRBV28 and TRBJ1-5, with a weak D call TRBD1 (5 bases). The input for sequencing was CD4+ T cells from blood, cultured in vitro, taken about 7 months after SARS-CoV-2 vaccination. The sequence came from a human donor who had recovered from COVID-19. The CDR3 DNA reads TGTGCCAGCGTACCGTCGTGGGGGGTCGATAGCAATCAGCCCCAGCATTTT. Its protein is CASVPSWGVDSNQPQHF.